One and the same sample provided the 5 T cell receptor delta chains below, sequenced in a study of gamma delta lymphoproliferative disorders and STAT genes. TCRdb reanalysed the multiplex PCR reads with CATT. The data hold thousands of delta-chain clones, with roughly 1% observed a single time. PBMCs from patients and controls supplied the genomic DNA for sequencing. The specimen was blood. The receptors come from a human donor in good health.

A few counts support this clone. A read error likely explains this, since a far larger clone differs by one base. This CDR3 is also generated by other DNA sequences in the sample. The genes are TRDV2 and TRDJ1; TRDD3 aligns across 8 bases. The CDR3 is 19 amino acids. Germline V gives CDR1 GEAIGNYY, CDR2 EKD. V trimming: 0 bases; J trimming: 3 bases; junction bases outside the gene matches: 17. CDR3 sequence: CACDTVELRTGGHADKLIF. The CDR3 DNA reads TGTGCCTGTGACACCGTAGAGCTGAGAACTGGGGGGCACGCCGATAAACTCATCTTT.

Judged by abundance, this clone is medium-sized. The sample has other DNA sequences that encode this CDR3 too. The rearrangement links TRDV1 to TRDJ1; 10 bases line up with TRDD3. This CDR3 is built from 26 residues. J gave up 2 bases and V 2 bases, and 35 bases lay outside the gene matches. CDR1 and CDR2 (germline): TSWWSYY, QGS. This CDR3 reads CALGEGTEFSNVLGDEKFLGTDKLIF. In nucleotides, the CDR3 is TGTGCTCTTGGGGAAGGCACCGAGTTCTCCAACGTACTGGGGGATGAGAAATTTTTAGGTACCGATAAACTCATCTTT.

In the case of this clone: A read error may be the cause here, since a much bigger clone is one base away. The sample contains more than one DNA sequence encoding this CDR3. This chain uses TRDV1 with TRDJ1; 8 positions agree with TRDD3. This CDR3 spans 26 amino acids. In germline, CDR1 is TSWWSYY, CDR2 QGS. V lost 2 bases to trimming and J lost 0 bases; unmatched junction nucleotides: 35. The CDR3 nucleotides are TGTGCTCTTGGGGAATTCCGATCCATCCTTACCTCCCTGTACTGGGGGGCCTCTCTTTACACCGATAAACTCATCTTT. This gives the protein CALGEFRSILTSLYWGASLYTDKLIF.

This clone has just a few counts. This sequence is one base from a far larger clone and is likely a read error. Within the sample, other DNA sequences also encode this same CDR3. This chain uses TRDV2 with TRDJ1; 9 bases align to TRDD3. This CDR3 is 18 amino acids long. Per the germline V gene, CDR1 is GEAIGNYY and CDR2 is EKD. Here the CDR3 DNA reads TGTGCCTGCGACACCGTGCTGGGGGATCCCGCGTACACCGATAAACTCATCTTT. The encoded protein is CACDTVLGDPAYTDKLIF.

Of note for this clone: The protein recorded in TCRdb matches a much larger clone and deviates from this DNA's translation at residue 10, suggesting a read error; the protein here is obtained by translating the DNA. CDR3 residues: CACDPVGFRDTDKLIF. DNA of the CDR3: TGTGCCTGTGACCCGGTAGGGTTCCGCGACACCGATAAACTCATCTTT. V gene TRDV2 combines with J gene TRDJ1, with D hard to call. Germline CDR1 is GEAIGNYY and CDR2 is EKD. V was cut by 3 bases and J by 0 bases, with 16 bases left in between. The CDR3 runs 16 residues.